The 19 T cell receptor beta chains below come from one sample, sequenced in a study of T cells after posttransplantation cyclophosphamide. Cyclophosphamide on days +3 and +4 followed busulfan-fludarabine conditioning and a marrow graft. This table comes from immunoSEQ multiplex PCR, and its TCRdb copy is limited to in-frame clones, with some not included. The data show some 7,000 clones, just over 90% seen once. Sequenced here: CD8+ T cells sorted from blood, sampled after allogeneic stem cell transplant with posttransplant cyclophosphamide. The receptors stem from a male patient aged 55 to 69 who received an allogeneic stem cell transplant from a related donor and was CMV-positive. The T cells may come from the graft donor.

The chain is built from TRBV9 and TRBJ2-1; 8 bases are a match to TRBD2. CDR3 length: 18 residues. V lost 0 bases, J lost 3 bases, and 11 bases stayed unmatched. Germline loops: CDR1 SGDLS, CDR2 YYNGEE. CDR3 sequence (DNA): TGTGCCAGCAGCGTAGCGGGGGGGACCACAGGATTCTACAATGAGCAGTTCTTC. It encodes CASSVAGGTTGFYNEQFF. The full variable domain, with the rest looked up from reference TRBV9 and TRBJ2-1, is DSGVTQTPKHLITATGQRVTLRCSPRSGDLSVYWYQQSLDQGLQFLIQYYNGEERAKGNILERFSAQQFPDLHSELNLSSLELGDSALYFCASSVAGGTTGFYNEQFFGPGTRLTVL.

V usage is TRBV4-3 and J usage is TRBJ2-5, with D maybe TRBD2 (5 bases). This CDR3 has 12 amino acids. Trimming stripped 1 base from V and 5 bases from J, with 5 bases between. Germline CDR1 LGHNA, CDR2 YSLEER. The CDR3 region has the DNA TGCGCCAGCAGCCAAGGAGGGGAGACCCAGTACTTC. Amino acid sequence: CASSQGGETQYF.

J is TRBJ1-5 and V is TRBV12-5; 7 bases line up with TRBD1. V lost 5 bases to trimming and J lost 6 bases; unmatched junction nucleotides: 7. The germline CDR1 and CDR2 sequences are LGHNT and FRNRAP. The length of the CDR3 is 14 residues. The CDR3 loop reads CASGPDRVGQPQHF. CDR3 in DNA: TGTGCTAGTGGTCCAGACAGGGTAGGTCAGCCCCAGCATTTT. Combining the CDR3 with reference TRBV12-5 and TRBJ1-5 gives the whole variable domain DARVTQTPRHKVTEMGQEVTMRCQPILGHNTVFWYRQTMMQGLELLAYFRNRAPLDDSGMPKDRFSAEMPDATLATLKIQPSEPRDSAVYFCASGPDRVGQPQHFGDGTRLSIL.

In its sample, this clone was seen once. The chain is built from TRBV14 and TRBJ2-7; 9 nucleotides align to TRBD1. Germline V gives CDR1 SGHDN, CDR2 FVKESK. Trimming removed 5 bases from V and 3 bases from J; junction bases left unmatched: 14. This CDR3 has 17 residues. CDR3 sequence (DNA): TGTGCCAGCAGCACAAGGGAAGAGGGGACAGGGAACTACGAGCAGTACTTC. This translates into CASSTREEGTGNYEQYF.

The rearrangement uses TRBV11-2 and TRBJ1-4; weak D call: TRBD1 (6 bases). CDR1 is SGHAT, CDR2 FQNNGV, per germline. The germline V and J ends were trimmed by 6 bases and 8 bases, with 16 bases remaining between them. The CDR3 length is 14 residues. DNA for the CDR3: TGTGCCAGCAGAAAACAGGGCGATGGGGAAAAACTGTTTTTT. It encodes CASRKQGDGEKLFF.

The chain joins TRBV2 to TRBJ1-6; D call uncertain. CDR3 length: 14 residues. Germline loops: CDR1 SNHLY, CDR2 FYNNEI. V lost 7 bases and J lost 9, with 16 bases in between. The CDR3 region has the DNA TGTGCCAGCATTTGGGGAGGGAGCGGTTCACCCCTCCACTTT. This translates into CASIWGGSGSPLHF.

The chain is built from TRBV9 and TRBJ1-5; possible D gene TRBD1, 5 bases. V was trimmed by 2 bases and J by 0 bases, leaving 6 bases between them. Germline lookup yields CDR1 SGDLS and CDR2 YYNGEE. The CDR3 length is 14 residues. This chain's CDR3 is CASSVGHSNQPQHF. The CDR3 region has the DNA TGTGCCAGCAGCGTCGGACATAGCAATCAGCCCCAGCATTTT.

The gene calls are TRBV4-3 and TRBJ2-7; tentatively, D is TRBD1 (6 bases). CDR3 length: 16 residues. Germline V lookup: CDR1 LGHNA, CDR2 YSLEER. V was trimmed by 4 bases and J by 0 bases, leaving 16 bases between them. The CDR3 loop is CASSPMDSSSSYEQYF. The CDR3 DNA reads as TGCGCCAGCAGCCCCATGGACAGCTCGAGCTCCTACGAGCAGTACTTC.

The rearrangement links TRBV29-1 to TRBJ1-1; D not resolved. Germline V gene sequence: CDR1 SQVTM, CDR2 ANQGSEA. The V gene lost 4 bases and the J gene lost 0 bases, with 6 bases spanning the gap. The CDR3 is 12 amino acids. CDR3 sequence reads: CSVGEVNTEAFF. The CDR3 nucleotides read TGCAGCGTTGGGGAGGTGAACACTGAAGCTTTCTTT.

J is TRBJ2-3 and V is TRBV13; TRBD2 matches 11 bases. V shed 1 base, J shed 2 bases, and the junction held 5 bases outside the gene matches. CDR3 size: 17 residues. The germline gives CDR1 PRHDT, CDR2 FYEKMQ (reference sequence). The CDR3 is CASSLVPSGGSTDTQYF. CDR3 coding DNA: TGTGCCAGCAGCTTAGTCCCTAGCGGGGGGTCCACAGATACGCAGTATTTT.

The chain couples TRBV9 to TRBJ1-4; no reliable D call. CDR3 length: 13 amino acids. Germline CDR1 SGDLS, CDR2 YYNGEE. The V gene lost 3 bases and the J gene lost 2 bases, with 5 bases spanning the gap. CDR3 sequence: CASSEHTNEKLFF. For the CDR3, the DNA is TGTGCCAGCAGCGAACATACTAATGAAAAACTGTTTTTT.

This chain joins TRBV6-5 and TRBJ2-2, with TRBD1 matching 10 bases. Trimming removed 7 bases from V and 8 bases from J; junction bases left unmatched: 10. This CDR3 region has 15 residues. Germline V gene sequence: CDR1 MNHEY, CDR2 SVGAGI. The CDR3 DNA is TGTGCCAGCAACCAGTTGGACAGGGGGGCAGGGGAGCTGTTTTTT. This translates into CASNQLDRGAGELFF.

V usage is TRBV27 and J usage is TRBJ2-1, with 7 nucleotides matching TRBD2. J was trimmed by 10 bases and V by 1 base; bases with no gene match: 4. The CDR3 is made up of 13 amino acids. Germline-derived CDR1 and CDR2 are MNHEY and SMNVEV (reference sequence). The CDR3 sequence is CASSLWGGREQFF. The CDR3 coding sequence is TGTGCCAGCAGTTTATGGGGGGGTCGGGAGCAGTTCTTC.

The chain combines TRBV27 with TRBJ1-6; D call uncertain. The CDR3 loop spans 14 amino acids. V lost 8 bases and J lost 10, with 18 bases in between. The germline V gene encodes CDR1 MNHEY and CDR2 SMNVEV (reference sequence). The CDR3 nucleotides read TGTGCCAGCCCCCGGGCCCCCGCGGGGTCACCCCTCCACTTT. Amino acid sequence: CASPRAPAGSPLHF.

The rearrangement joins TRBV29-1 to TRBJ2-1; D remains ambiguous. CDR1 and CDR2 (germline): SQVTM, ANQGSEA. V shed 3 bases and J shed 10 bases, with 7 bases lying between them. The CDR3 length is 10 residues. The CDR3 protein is CSVESYEQFF. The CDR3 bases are TGCAGCGTTGAGAGCTACGAGCAGTTCTTC.

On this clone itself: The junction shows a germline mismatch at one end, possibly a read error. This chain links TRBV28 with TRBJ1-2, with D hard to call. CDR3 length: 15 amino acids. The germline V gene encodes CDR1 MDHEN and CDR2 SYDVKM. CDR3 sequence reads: CASGLGSAVNYGYTF. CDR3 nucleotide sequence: TGTGCCAGCGGTTTAGGCAGCGCCGTTAACTATGGCTACACCTTC.

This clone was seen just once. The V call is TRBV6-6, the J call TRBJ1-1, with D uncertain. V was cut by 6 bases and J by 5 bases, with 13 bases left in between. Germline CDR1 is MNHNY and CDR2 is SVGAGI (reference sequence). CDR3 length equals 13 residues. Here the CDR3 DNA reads TGTGCCAGCAGCCAGAGAGGGCGGACTGAAGCTTTCTTT. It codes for CASSQRGRTEAFF.

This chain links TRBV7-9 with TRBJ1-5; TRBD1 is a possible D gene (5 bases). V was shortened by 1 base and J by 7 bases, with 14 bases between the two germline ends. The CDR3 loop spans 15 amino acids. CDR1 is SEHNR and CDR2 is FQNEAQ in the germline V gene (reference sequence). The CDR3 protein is CASSLVAGLEQPQHF. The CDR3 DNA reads TGTGCCAGCAGCTTAGTGGCAGGGCTTGAACAGCCCCAGCATTTT.

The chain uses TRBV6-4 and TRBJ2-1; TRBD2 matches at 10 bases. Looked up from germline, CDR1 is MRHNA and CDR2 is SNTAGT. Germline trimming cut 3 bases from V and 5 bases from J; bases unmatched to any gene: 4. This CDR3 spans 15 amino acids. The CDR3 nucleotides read TGTGCCAGCAGTGAGCAAGCGGGGGGGCACAATGAGCAGTTCTTC. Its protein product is CASSEQAGGHNEQFF.